This T cell receptor (beta chain) was captured in a study of regulatory T cells in long-lasting Graves disease. The time point denotes: newly diagnosed GD, antithyroid drugs for less than 3 months. The TCR library used RNA extracted from PBMCs. Trimming took 4 bases from V and 10 from J; bases not matched to a gene: 10. This CDR3 comprises 15 residues. Germline V gives CDR1 MNHNS, CDR2 SASEGT. iRepertoire HTBI primers and Arm-PCR of CDR3 regions built TCR beta libraries. In TCRdb, the multiplex PCR reads were re-called with MiXCR into one record per CDR3 protein. This table holds under 250,000 distinct CDR3 sequences, 20% to 25% found once. As regards this clonotype: A read error is likely here: a far larger clone is one base away.

This clonotype was sampled from a female donor with Graves disease. The rearrangement links TRBV6-1 to TRBJ2-1; 10 nucleotides line up with TRBD2. Sequencing was performed on peripheral blood mononuclear cells (PBMCs), taken at new diagnosis, from a patient treated with antithyroid drugs. The CDR3 is CASSGGLAGAYEQFF. The CDR3 region has the DNA TGTGCCAGCAGTGGGGGGCTAGCGGGGGCCTACGAGCAGTTCTTC.